These T cell receptor beta chains were read from a single sample in a study of beta chain features in type 1 diabetes. Clones were read by immunoSEQ multiplex PCR, and TCRdb kept only the in-frame ones, dropping some. The sample consists of 330,000 or so clones, around a fifth of them appearing once. The sample taken for sequencing was naive CD4+ T cells from blood. These receptors were collected from a woman aged 18-29 years in good health. Both conserved end residues are part of each CDR3. Fields, in order: clone size, J gene, V gene, D gene, CDR3 DNA, CDR3 protein. D genes are given only for firm matches. Part of the rows lack a size; the others show once, few, many or a class for expanded clones.

few	TRBJ1-2	TRBV5-1	-	TGCGCCAGCAGCTTAGGCGGTTCAAACTATGGCTACACCTTC	CASSLGGSNYGYTF
-	TRBJ2-7	TRBV2	TRBD2	TGTGCCATTACGCTTGGGCTAGCGGGGCGCTCGGCCTACGAGCAGTACTTC	CAITLGLAGRSAYEQYF
-	TRBJ2-5	TRBV7-2	-	TGTGCCAGCAGCTACAGGTTTCAAGAGACCCAGTACTTC	CASSYRFQETQYF
-	TRBJ2-5	TRBV30	TRBD1	TGTGCCTGGAATCGGGACAGTGTTCAAGAGACCCAGTACTTC	CAWNRDSVQETQYF
-	TRBJ2-7	TRBV30	TRBD2	TGTGCCTGGAGTGTAAGGGGCCTAGCGGGAGCCTACGAGCAGTACTTC	CAWSVRGLAGAYEQYF
-	TRBJ1-1	TRBV9	TRBD1	TGTGCCAGCAGCCCTCTCAGGCCAGGGGGCCATTCGCGGAACACTGAAGCTTTCTTT	CASSPLRPGGHSRNTEAFF
few	TRBJ2-5	TRBV29-1	TRBD2	TGCAGCGACTTACTAGCGGGAGGAGAGACCCAGTACTTC	CSDLLAGGETQYF
few	TRBJ2-7	TRBV5-1	TRBD2	TGCGCCAGCAGCCCGGGACTAGCGGGAGAGTTGCAGTACTTC	CASSPGLAGELQYF
-	TRBJ1-1	TRBV18	-	TGTGCCAGCTCACCACCGGCAAAAAAGAACACTGAAGCTTTCTTT	CASSPPAKKNTEAFF
few	TRBJ2-3	TRBV4-1	TRBD2	TGCGCCAGCAGCCTCGGGACTACCACAGATACGCAGTATTTT	CASSLGTTTDTQYF
-	TRBJ2-1	TRBV4-2	TRBD1	TGTGCCAGCAGCCTGGAGACAGGGGAGGCCTACAATGAGCAGTTCTTC	CASSLETGEAYNEQFF
few	TRBJ1-5	TRBV15	-	TGTGCCACCAGCAGAGATAGAGATCAGCCCCAGCATTTT	CATSRDRDQPQHF
few	TRBJ1-1	TRBV11-1	-	TGTGCCAGCAGGCGGGGGGAAGGGAACACTGAAGCTTTCTTT	CASRRGEGNTEAFF
-	TRBJ2-3	TRBV10-3	-	TGTGCCATACAGCAAGCTAGCACAGATACGCAGTATTTT	CAIQQASTDTQYF
few	TRBJ2-4	TRBV4-2	-	TGTGCCAGCAGCCGGGGGACTGGGAACATTCAGTACTTC	CASSRGTGNIQYF
few	TRBJ2-1	TRBV4-1	TRBD2	TGCGCCAGCAGCCTGCTAGCGGGAGAGAGGAATGAGCAGTTCTTC	CASSLLAGERNEQFF
few	TRBJ1-3	TRBV5-6	-	TGTGCCAGCAGCTTGTTGGCCCTCCGAAACACCATATATTTT	CASSLLALRNTIYF
-	TRBJ2-7	TRBV4-1	TRBD1	TGCGCCAGCAGCCATTCAGAGGGACAGAACTACGAGCAGTACTTC	CASSHSEGQNYEQYF
-	TRBJ2-1	TRBV11-2	TRBD2	TGTGCCAGCAGCTTAGGCGGGAGCTCCTACAATGAGCAGTTCTTC	CASSLGGSSYNEQFF
-	TRBJ2-7	TRBV6-5	TRBD1	TGTGCCAGCAGTGCTCCCGGGACAGGGGTCTACGAGCAGTACTTC	CASSAPGTGVYEQYF
-	TRBJ2-3	TRBV14	TRBD2	TGTGCCAGCAGCCGGCCCCCGACTAGCGGTACGCAGTATTTT	CASSRPPTSGTQYF
-	TRBJ2-2	TRBV5-4	-	TGTGCCAGCAGCCCTCTCGCCGGGGAGCTGTTTTTT	CASSPLAGELFF
-	TRBJ2-2	TRBV5-1	TRBD2	TGCGCCAGCAGCGTGGTGCCCTCCCCGGGGGGTACCGGCGAGCTGTTTTTT	CASSVVPSPGGTGELFF
-	TRBJ1-1	TRBV11-1	TRBD1	TGTGCCAGCAGCCCAGGGGACAGATCTAACACTGAAGCTTTCTTT	CASSPGDRSNTEAFF
few	TRBJ1-6	TRBV9	-	TGTGCCAGCAGCGTAGGAGGGCAGGCTGGTTCACCCCTCCACTTT	CASSVGGQAGSPLHF
few	TRBJ1-1	TRBV9	TRBD1	TGTGCCAGCAGCGTAGCTCAACGACAGGGTAGCGGGAACACTGAAGCTTTCTTT	CASSVAQRQGSGNTEAFF
few	TRBJ2-6	TRBV25-1	-	TGTGCCAGCAGTGATTATGGGGCCGGGGCCAACGTCCTGACTTTC	CASSDYGAGANVLTF
few	TRBJ2-7	TRBV15	-	TGTGCCACCAGCAGAGTAAGACAGGCTTCAGGAGAGCAGTACTTC	CATSRVRQASGEQYF
-	TRBJ1-1	TRBV6-1	-	TGTGCCAGCAGTGGAGGGACACTCTCAGGAGCTTTCTTT	CASSGGTLSGAFF
few	TRBJ1-2	TRBV5-1	-	TGCGCCAGCAGCCCGGGGGGGTCAGGCTATGGCTACACCTTC	CASSPGGSGYGYTF
few	TRBJ2-5	TRBV11-2	-	TGTGCCAGCAGCCTCGCGGGGGCCCAAGAGACCCAGTACTTC	CASSLAGAQETQYF
few	TRBJ2-5	TRBV19	TRBD2	TGTGCCACCAGAGTAGCGGGAAACCAAGAGACCCAGTACTTC	CATRVAGNQETQYF
-	TRBJ1-1	TRBV29-1	-	TGCAGCGTCGGGACACCGAACACTGAAGCTTTCTTT	CSVGTPNTEAFF
few	TRBJ2-5	TRBV5-6	-	TGTGCCAGCAGCTGGCCGGGACTAGAGACCCAGTACTTC	CASSWPGLETQYF
-	TRBJ1-3	TRBV7-2	TRBD1	TGTGCCAGCAGCTTATGGCAGGGGGCAGGGGGAAACACCATATATTTT	CASSLWQGAGGNTIYF
-	TRBJ2-7	TRBV5-1	TRBD1	TGCGCCAGCAGCCCCGGGGACAGGGGGTACGAGCAGTACTTC	CASSPGDRGYEQYF
-	TRBJ2-3	TRBV2	TRBD1	TGTGCCAGCAGTGAACAGGGGGCGGGATGGACAGATACGCAGTATTTT	CASSEQGAGWTDTQYF
few	TRBJ2-4	TRBV18	-	TGTGCCAGCTCACCAGAGAGAAACATTCAGTACTTC	CASSPERNIQYF
-	TRBJ1-2	TRBV4-1	-	TGCGCCAGCAGCCAAGATTCTCTCCCAGAAGTCTATGGCTACACCTTC	CASSQDSLPEVYGYTF
-	TRBJ2-5	TRBV18	TRBD1	TGTGCCAGCTCAGACAGGGGACAGCAAGAGACCCAGTACTTC	CASSDRGQQETQYF
few	TRBJ1-5	TRBV7-9	-	TGTGCCAGCAGCTTAGGGCGAGGGTTCCGGCAGCCCCAGCATTTT	CASSLGRGFRQPQHF
few	TRBJ1-1	TRBV2	TRBD1	TGTGCCAGCAGTGAAAGGGCGACAGGGGCCCCCGGCCAAGCTTTCTTT	CASSERATGAPGQAFF
-	TRBJ2-1	TRBV29-1	-	TGCAGCGTTGAACTGCGCCGCTACAATGAGCAGTTCTTC	CSVELRRYNEQFF
-	TRBJ1-1	TRBV2	-	TGTGCCAGCAGGCCCTTCACCGGAGACACTGAAGCTTTCTTT	CASRPFTGDTEAFF
-	TRBJ2-1	TRBV30	-	TGTGCCTGGACCCTGTCCCAGGGCGATGAGCAGTTCTTC	CAWTLSQGDEQFF
-	TRBJ1-6	TRBV9	-	TGTGCCAGCAGCGTGGGGGGGACTACAAATTCACCCCTCCACTTT	CASSVGGTTNSPLHF
-	TRBJ2-4	TRBV4-1	-	TGCGCCAGCAGCCAACCCAGGGCAGGGAAGGAAAACATTCAGTACTTC	CASSQPRAGKENIQYF
-	TRBJ1-2	TRBV19	-	TGTGCCAGTACCCCAGGGGCGCGTGGCTATGGCTACACCTTC	CASTPGARGYGYTF
few	TRBJ1-3	TRBV30	-	TGTGCCTGGATGAAAGACTCCTCTGGAAACACCATATATTTT	CAWMKDSSGNTIYF
few	TRBJ1-1	TRBV7-9	-	TGTGCCAGCTTTTTGGCGGACACTGAAGCTTTCTTT	CASFLADTEAFF
few	TRBJ1-1	TRBV6-5	TRBD1	TGTGCCAGCAGTCCCTGGACAGGGAACACTGAAGCTTTCTTT	CASSPWTGNTEAFF